The 17 T cell receptor beta chains presented below share a single source sample, sequenced in a study of Graves' ophthalmopathy and Graves' hyperthyroidism listed by TCRdb under 2018. Sequencing was performed on an Illumina HiSeq 2000. For repertoire sequencing, the TCR beta CDR3 regions were amplified from RNA transcripts. HTBI primers and the Qiagen OneStep RT-PCR kit were used in a first-round RT-PCR, which was followed by a second-round multiplex PCR, size selection and purification. The raw public data were reprocessed by TCRdb itself: fastp quality trimming at Q25, MiXCR clonotype calling, in-frame beta chains only. Each entry is one CDR3 protein sequence, shown with its most common DNA and genes. This sample holds just over 600,000 distinct CDR3 sequences; about 20% were observed only once. Approximately 7% of the sample comes from the top ten. Sequenced sample: peripheral blood. Receptors were obtained from a woman between 18 and 30 years old with stable Graves' hyperthyroidism. Some clones in this sample may be carry-over from other donors' samples. Donor details come from another sample of the same person, matched by shared clones.

This clonotype appeared a few times. This rearrangement joins TRBV6-2 or TRBV6-3 to TRBJ1-4; no firm D call. This CDR3 spans 18 amino acids. Looked up from germline, CDR1 is MNHEY and CDR2 is SVGEGT. V was pared by 7 bases and J by 0 bases, with 21 bases between. CDR3 nucleotides: TGTGCCAGCATTCGGCGGGTCGCTCTTTCTGCAACTAATGAAAAACTGTTTTTT. This translates into CASIRRVALSATNEKLFF.

This clonotype was recorded a few times. CDR3 protein: CATRGQYRYTF. CDR3 bases: TGTGCCACCCGGGGCCAGTACCGCTACACCTTC. This sequence joins TRBV12-3 or TRBV12-4 and TRBJ1-2; TRBD1 might be the D (5 bases). The CDR3 consists of 11 residues. Trimming shortened V by 10 bases and J by 9 bases, and 15 bases separated the two germline ends.

This clonotype was counted many times. V and J are TRBV11-2 and TRBJ1-1; D is unclear. The V and J ends lost 6 bases and 7 bases respectively, with 15 bases between them. Germline V CDR1 and CDR2: SGHAT, FQNNGV. The CDR3 covers 13 residues. CDR3 coding DNA: TGTGCCAGCAGGCCGGGGTTCGGCATTGAAGCTTTCTTT. Protein sequence: CASRPGFGIEAFF.

This chain joins TRBV6-2 or TRBV6-3 and TRBJ1-1, with no clear D. With 3 bases removed from V and 4 bases from J, the gap between germline ends came to 24 bases. Germline V gene lookup returns CDR1 MNHEY and CDR2 SVGEGT. There are 18 residues in the CDR3. CDR3 sequence: CASSYGGYSSGESTEAFF. The DNA of the CDR3 is TGTGCCAGCAGTTATGGTGGATACAGTTCCGGGGAGAGCACTGAAGCTTTCTTT.

This clonotype was picked up many times. The chain uses TRBV28 and TRBJ2-3, with TRBD2 identical over 16 bases. The CDR3 has 18 amino acids. J was trimmed by 4 bases and V by 4 bases; bases with no gene match: 8. The germline gives CDR1 MDHEN, CDR2 SYDVKM. In DNA, the CDR3 is TGTGCCAGCAGTTCTCCCGGGACTAGCGGGAGGGTCGCAGATACGCAGTATTTT. This codes for CASSSPGTSGRVADTQYF.

The V and J genes are TRBV24-1 and TRBJ2-5; no reliable D call. The V and J ends lost 0 bases and 0 bases respectively, with 7 bases between them. Germline loops: CDR1 KGHDR, CDR2 SFDVKD. The CDR3 is 15 amino acids. In DNA form, the CDR3 reads TGTGCCACCAGTGATTTGCCCAGTGACCAAGAGACCCAGTACTTC. Amino acid sequence: CATSDLPSDQETQYF.

This clonotype showed up many times. The chain links TRBV9 to TRBJ1-1; D is ambiguous. The V gene's germline CDR1 is SGDLS and CDR2 YYNGEE. Trimming pared 3 bases from V and 1 base from J, leaving 16 bases between. There are 16 residues in the CDR3. The CDR3 loop reads CASSARLSDSNTEAFF. In nucleotides, the CDR3 is TGTGCCAGCAGCGCAAGACTCTCGGACTCGAACACTGAAGCTTTCTTT.

This clonotype was counted at least ten times. The rearrangement joins TRBV19 to TRBJ2-2; D ambiguous. Trimming left V 5 bases short and J 0 bases short, with 7 bases between. The CDR3 sequence is 14 residues long. The germline gives CDR1 LNHDA, CDR2 SQIVND (reference sequence). Here the CDR3 DNA reads TGTGCCAGTAGTGGGGTCGCGAACACCGGGGAGCTGTTTTTT. This codes for CASSGVANTGELFF.

This clonotype appeared many times. Here the CDR3 reads CASSFPDRGGTQYF. In nucleotides, the CDR3 is TGTGCCAGCAGCTTTCCCGACAGGGGCGGGACCCAGTACTTC. The chain has TRBV7-2 and TRBJ2-5, with 8 bases that match TRBD1. V gave up 3 bases and J gave up 7 bases; unmatched junction bases: 7. The germline gives CDR1 SGHTA, CDR2 FQGNSA. The CDR3 contains 14 residues.

About this clonotype itself: It may be a read error: a sequence one base away is much more abundant. Here the CDR3 reads CASSGHRGLNSEAFF. The CDR3 coding sequence is TGTGCCAGTAGTGGACACAGGGGGTTGAACTCTGAAGCTTTCTTT. This chain links TRBV19 with TRBJ1-1; TRBD1 agrees at 8 bases. The CDR3 runs 15 residues. The germline V gene has CDR1 LNHDA and CDR2 SQIVND (reference sequence).

This clonotype was seen ten or more times. The rearrangement uses TRBV10-3 and TRBJ1-1; D not resolved. The V end lost 6 bases, the J end lost 3 bases, and 5 bases lay between the germline ends. CDR1 ENHRY and CDR2 SYGVKD come from the germline V gene. This CDR3 region has 11 residues. The CDR3 DNA reads as TGTGCCATCAGGGAGGACACTGAAGCTTTCTTT. Amino acid sequence: CAIREDTEAFF.

The J gene is TRBJ1-5, the V gene TRBV6-1, with D perhaps matching TRBD1 (5 bases). The germline CDR1 and CDR2 sequences are MNHNS and SASEGT. Trimming removed 2 bases from V and 0 bases from J, with 11 bases in between. This CDR3 region has 16 residues. The CDR3 reads CASSELGDHSNQPQHF. The CDR3 DNA follows: TGTGCCAGCAGTGAATTAGGGGATCATAGCAATCAGCCCCAGCATTTT.

This chain joins TRBV12-3 or TRBV12-4 and TRBJ1-1; weak D call: TRBD1 (6 bases). Trimming removed 6 bases at V and 1 base at J, with 21 bases between. This CDR3 is 17 amino acids long. The CDR3 here is CASRLKWQGQANTEAFF. In nucleotides, the CDR3 is TGTGCCAGCAGGTTGAAATGGCAGGGGCAAGCGAACACTGAAGCTTTCTTT.

This chain links TRBV20-1 with TRBJ2-7; D may match TRBD1 or TRBD2 (5 bases each). Germline assignment: CDR1 DFQATT and CDR2 SNEGSKA (reference sequence). The CDR3 totals 14 residues. V lost 0 bases and J lost 0, with 9 bases in between. The CDR3 loop is CSAREGTDSYEQYF. CDR3 nucleotide sequence: TGCAGTGCTAGAGAAGGGACGGACTCCTACGAGCAGTACTTC.

This clonotype appeared many times. The chain couples TRBV6-2 or TRBV6-3 to TRBJ1-2, with D tentatively TRBD1 (6 bases). The CDR3 totals 15 residues. The germline V and J ends were trimmed by 5 bases and 4 bases, with 17 bases remaining between them. Per the germline V gene, CDR1 is MNHEY and CDR2 is SVGEGT. The CDR3 nucleotides read TGTGCCAGCAGTCCCCCGGGACAACTTTCCTATGGCTACACCTTC. It yields the protein CASSPPGQLSYGYTF.

This clonotype was seen many times. The chain joins TRBV15 to TRBJ1-5; 8 bases match TRBD1. With V trimmed by 0 bases and J by 9 bases, 7 bases remained unmatched. This CDR3 contains 15 residues. The germline gives CDR1 LNHNV, CDR2 YYDKDF (reference sequence). As DNA, the CDR3 is TGTGCCACCAGCAGAGATCCAGGGGGCCACCGGCCCCAGCATTTT. Amino acid sequence: CATSRDPGGHRPQHF.

The chain's CDR3 is CSAGGLAGKETQYF. Here the CDR3 DNA reads TGCAGTGCTGGAGGACTAGCGGGGAAAGAGACCCAGTACTTC. The V gene is TRBV20-1, the J gene TRBJ2-5; 12 bases are a match to TRBD2. V lost 5 bases, J lost 3 bases, and 4 bases stayed unmatched. The CDR3 runs to 14 residues. The germline V gene has CDR1 DFQATT and CDR2 SNEGSKA (reference sequence).